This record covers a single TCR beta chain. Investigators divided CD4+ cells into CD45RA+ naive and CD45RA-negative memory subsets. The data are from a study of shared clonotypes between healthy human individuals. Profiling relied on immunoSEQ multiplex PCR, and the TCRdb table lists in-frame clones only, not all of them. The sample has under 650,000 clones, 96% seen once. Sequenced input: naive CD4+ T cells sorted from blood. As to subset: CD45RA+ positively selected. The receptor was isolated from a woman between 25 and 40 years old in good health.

Here the CDR3 DNA reads TGTGCCAGCAGTTACGGCAACAGGGTGGGAAATTCGAAGCAGTACTTC. Its protein product is CASSYGNRVGNSKQYF. The chain is built from TRBV6-5 and TRBJ2-7, with D possibly being TRBD1 (6 bases). Trimming removed 2 bases from V and 8 bases from J, with 22 bases in between. Germline V gives CDR1 MNHEY, CDR2 SVGAGI. The CDR3 loop spans 16 amino acids.